The 7 T cell receptor beta chains reported below all come from one sample, sequenced in a study of early T cells in non-severe SARS-CoV-2 infection. Using its own MiXCR run on the 5' RACE reads, TCRdb lists one record per CDR3 protein. The sample shows tens of thousands of distinct CDR3 sequences, about an eighth of them seen only once. The input for sequencing was whole blood, taken at baseline. The receptors come from an adult who was a healthcare worker with PCR-confirmed SARS-CoV-2 infection or an uninfected control (not recorded which).

This clonotype showed up many times. V gene TRBV9 combines with J gene TRBJ2-2; 8 bases agree with TRBD2. J was trimmed by 3 bases and V by 3 bases; bases with no gene match: 7. The CDR3 loop spans 16 amino acids. In germline, CDR1 is SGDLS, CDR2 YYNGEE. The DNA of the CDR3 is TGTGCCAGCAGCGCCCAAGGACTAGCTTACACCGGGGAGCTGTTTTTT. Translation gives CASSAQGLAYTGELFF.

This clonotype was detected ten times or more. The chain has TRBV9 and TRBJ2-1; 12 bases line up with TRBD2. With V trimmed by 3 bases and J by 9 bases, 10 bases remained unmatched. This CDR3 region has 16 residues. Germline assignment: CDR1 SGDLS and CDR2 YYNGEE. DNA for the CDR3: TGTGCCAGCAGCGACACCGGGACTAGCGGGTCCCGTGAGCAGTTCTTC. Translation: CASSDTGTSGSREQFF.

This clonotype has more than one count but fewer than ten. The CDR3 is CASSLAGATDTQYF. The CDR3 coding sequence is TGCGCCAGCAGCCTCGCAGGGGCCACAGATACGCAGTATTTT. The J gene is TRBJ2-3, the V gene TRBV4-1; D is possibly TRBD1 (6 bases). The V end lost 4 bases, the J end lost 2 bases, and 10 bases lay between the germline ends. Germline CDR1 reads MGHRA; CDR2 reads YSYEKL. This CDR3 has 14 amino acids.

This clonotype was seen only a few times. This chain joins TRBV7-2 and TRBJ1-1; D is perhaps TRBD1 (5 bases). The CDR3 runs 14 residues. The ends were cut back, 5 bases at V and 5 bases at J, with 15 bases in the middle. Germline V gene data show CDR1 as SGHTA and CDR2 as FQGNSA. CDR3 sequence reads: CASSVTLKGTEAFF. CDR3 nucleotides: TGTGCCAGCAGCGTAACCCTTAAGGGGACTGAAGCTTTCTTT.

There are many counts of this clonotype. The genes are TRBV4-3 and TRBJ1-5; D unclear. The CDR3 runs to 15 residues. The V and J ends lost 0 bases and 7 bases respectively, with 13 bases between them. Germline V gene lookup returns CDR1 LGHNA and CDR2 YSLEER. CDR3 nucleotide sequence: TGCGCCAGCAGCCAAGATCTGGTGGGAGGCCAGCCCCAGCATTTT. Translating it yields CASSQDLVGGQPQHF.

This clonotype has only a few counts. The chain uses TRBV5-1 and TRBJ1-1, with D perhaps matching TRBD1 (6 bases). The CDR3 totals 17 residues. Germline-derived CDR1 and CDR2 are SGHRS and YFSETQ. The V end lost 0 bases, the J end lost 3 bases, and 18 bases lay between the germline ends. As DNA, the CDR3 is TGCGCCAGCAGCTTGGATGGGGGGCTAAGGATATACACTGAAGCTTTCTTT. Translated: CASSLDGGLRIYTEAFF.

This clonotype has ten or more counts. J is TRBJ2-1 and V is TRBV11-2; maybe TRBD1 (6 bases). The V end lost 7 bases, the J end lost 2 bases, and 15 bases lay between the germline ends. Germline-derived CDR1 and CDR2 are SGHAT and FQNNGV. The CDR3 spans 15 residues. The CDR3 sequence is CASTRDTGPYNEQFF. In DNA, the CDR3 is TGTGCCAGCACCCGGGACACCGGCCCCTACAATGAGCAGTTCTTC.